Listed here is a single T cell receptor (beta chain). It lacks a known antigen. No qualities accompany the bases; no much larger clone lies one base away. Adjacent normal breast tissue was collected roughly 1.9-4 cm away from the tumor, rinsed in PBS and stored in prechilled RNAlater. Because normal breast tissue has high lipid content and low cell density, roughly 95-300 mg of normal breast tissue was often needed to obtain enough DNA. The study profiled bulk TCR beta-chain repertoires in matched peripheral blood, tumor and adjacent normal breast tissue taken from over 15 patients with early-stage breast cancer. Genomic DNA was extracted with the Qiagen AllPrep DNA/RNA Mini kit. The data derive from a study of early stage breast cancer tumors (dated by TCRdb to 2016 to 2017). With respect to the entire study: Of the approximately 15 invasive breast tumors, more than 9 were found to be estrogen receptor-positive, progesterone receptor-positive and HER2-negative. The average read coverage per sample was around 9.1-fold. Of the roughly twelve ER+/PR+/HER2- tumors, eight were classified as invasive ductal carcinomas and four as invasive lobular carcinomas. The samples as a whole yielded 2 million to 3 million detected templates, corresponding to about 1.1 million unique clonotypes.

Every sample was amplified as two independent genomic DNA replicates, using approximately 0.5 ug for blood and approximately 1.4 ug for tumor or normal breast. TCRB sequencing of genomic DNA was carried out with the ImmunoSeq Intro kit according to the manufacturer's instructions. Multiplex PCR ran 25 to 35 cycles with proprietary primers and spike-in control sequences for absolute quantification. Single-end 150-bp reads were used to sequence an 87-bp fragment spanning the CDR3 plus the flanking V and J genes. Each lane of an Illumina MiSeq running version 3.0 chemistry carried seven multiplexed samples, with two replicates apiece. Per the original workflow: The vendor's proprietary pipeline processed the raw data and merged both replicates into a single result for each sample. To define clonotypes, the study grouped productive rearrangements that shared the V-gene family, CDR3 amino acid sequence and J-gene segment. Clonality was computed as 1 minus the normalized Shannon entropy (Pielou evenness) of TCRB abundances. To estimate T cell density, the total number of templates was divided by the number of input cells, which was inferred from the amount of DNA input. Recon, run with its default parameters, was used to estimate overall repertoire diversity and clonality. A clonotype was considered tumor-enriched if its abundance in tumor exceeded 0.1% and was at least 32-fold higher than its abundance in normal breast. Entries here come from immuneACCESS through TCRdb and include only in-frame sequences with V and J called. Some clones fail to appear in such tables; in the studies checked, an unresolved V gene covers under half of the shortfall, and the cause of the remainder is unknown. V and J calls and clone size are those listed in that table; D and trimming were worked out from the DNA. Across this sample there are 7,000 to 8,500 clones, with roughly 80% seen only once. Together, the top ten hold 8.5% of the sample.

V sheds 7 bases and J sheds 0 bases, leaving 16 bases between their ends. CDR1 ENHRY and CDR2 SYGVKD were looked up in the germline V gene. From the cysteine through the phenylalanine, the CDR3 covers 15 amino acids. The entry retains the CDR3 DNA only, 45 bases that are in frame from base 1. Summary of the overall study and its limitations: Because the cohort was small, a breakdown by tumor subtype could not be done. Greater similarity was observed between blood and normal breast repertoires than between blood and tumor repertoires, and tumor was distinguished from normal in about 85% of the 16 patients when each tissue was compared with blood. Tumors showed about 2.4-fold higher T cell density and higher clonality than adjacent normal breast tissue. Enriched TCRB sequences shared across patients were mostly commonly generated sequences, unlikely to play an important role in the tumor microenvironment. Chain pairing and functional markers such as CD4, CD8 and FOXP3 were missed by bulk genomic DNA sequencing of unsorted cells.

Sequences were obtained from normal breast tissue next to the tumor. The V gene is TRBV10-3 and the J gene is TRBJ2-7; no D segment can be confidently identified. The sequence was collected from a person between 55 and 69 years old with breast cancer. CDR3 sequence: CAITGDGRSSYEQYF. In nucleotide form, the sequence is TGTGCCATCACCGGTGATGGGCGTAGCTCCTACGAGCAGTACTTC.